The 12 T cell receptor beta chains below come from one sample, sequenced in a study of blood T cell repertoires in COVID-19. Clones were read by immunoSEQ multiplex PCR, and TCRdb kept only the in-frame ones, dropping some. The sample has 200,000 to 250,000 clones; roughly nine tenths are singletons. Sample: PBMCs or T cells enriched from blood (not recorded which). The source is a man aged 25 to 40 who had recovered from COVID-19.

The chain recombines TRBV10-3 with TRBJ1-1; D is uncertain. This CDR3 is 16 amino acids long. V lost 0 bases, J lost 2 bases, and 13 bases lay in between. Germline CDR1 reads ENHRY; CDR2 reads SYGVKD. The CDR3 region has the DNA TGTGCCATCAGTGAGTCCCGGGTCCGGAGAAACACTGAAGCTTTCTTT. This gives the protein CAISESRVRRNTEAFF.

V gene TRBV7-9 combines with J gene TRBJ1-2; 10 bases line up with TRBD1. From germline, CDR1 is SEHNR and CDR2 FQNEAQ (reference sequence). This CDR3 has 15 residues. The V gene end was trimmed by 4 bases and the J gene end by 3 bases; junction bases not matched to a gene: 5. CDR3 in DNA: TGTGCCAGCAGCTCGGACAGGGGGAGTGACTATGGCTACACCTTC. Its protein product is CASSSDRGSDYGYTF.

The rearrangement uses TRBV2 and TRBJ2-3, with TRBD2 as a possible D gene (6 bases). Germline V gene data show CDR1 as SNHLY and CDR2 as FYNNEI. The CDR3 contains 14 residues. V dropped 5 bases and J dropped 0 bases, with 9 bases sitting between them. Here the CDR3 reads CASSPGTSTDTQYF. In DNA form, the CDR3 reads TGTGCCAGCAGTCCCGGGACTAGCACAGATACGCAGTATTTT.

The rearrangement joins TRBV5-8 to TRBJ2-2; maybe TRBD2 (6 bases). This CDR3 has 13 amino acids. Germline V gene sequence: CDR1 SGHTS, CDR2 YDEGEE. V lost 3 bases, J lost 5 bases, and 8 bases lay in between. As DNA, the CDR3 is TGTGCCAGCAGCTCGGGGGAAACCGGGGAGCTGTTTTTT. Amino acid sequence: CASSSGETGELFF.

Worth noting for this clone: This may be a read error, as it is one base from a much larger clone. The chain employs TRBV18 and TRBJ1-2; 9 bases are a match to TRBD1. V gave up 3 bases and J gave up 10 bases; unmatched junction bases: 9. The V gene's germline CDR1 is KGHSH and CDR2 LQKENI. The length of the CDR3 is 14 residues. DNA of the CDR3: TGTGCCAGCTCACCTCTCGGACAGGGGCGAGACTACACCTTC. Its protein is CASSPLGQGRDYTF.

The chain is built from TRBV5-6 and TRBJ1-1; D is possibly TRBD1 (5 bases). CDR3 length: 13 amino acids. CDR1 is SGHDT and CDR2 is YYEEEE in the germline V gene. Trimming took off 0 bases at V and 9 bases at J, with 12 bases between the two ends. The CDR3 DNA follows: TGTGCCAGCAGCTTGGAAGGGGCAGCAAAAGCTTTCTTT. The encoded protein is CASSLEGAAKAFF.

With regard to this clone: One end of the junction varies from germline; a read error may be responsible. The chain carries TRBV4-1 and TRBJ1-4; D perhaps matches TRBD1 (6 bases). The germline CDR1 and CDR2 sequences are MGHRA and YSYEKL. CDR3 length: 12 residues. DNA of the CDR3: TGCGCCAGCAGCCAAGATGGGGGGGCTGGGGAATTT. This translates into CASSQDGGAGEF.

The chain couples TRBV29-1 to TRBJ1-2, with D unresolved. CDR1 and CDR2 (germline): SQVTM, ANQGSEA. The CDR3 contains 14 residues. Trimming shortened V by 0 bases and J by 4 bases, and 12 bases separated the two germline ends. The CDR3 sequence: CSVEDPLGPYGYTF. Written as DNA, the CDR3 is TGCAGCGTTGAAGATCCGCTGGGCCCCTATGGCTACACCTTC.

The J gene is TRBJ2-7, the V gene TRBV30; the D gene is possibly TRBD1 (6 bases). From germline, CDR1 is GTSNPN and CDR2 SVGIG (reference sequence). The CDR3 loop spans 16 amino acids. V lost 3 bases to trimming and J lost 2 bases, with 20 bases between them. The CDR3 here is CAWSVAGAISTYEQYF. The DNA for the CDR3 is TGTGCCTGGAGCGTCGCAGGGGCTATCTCTACCTACGAGCAGTACTTC. The complete variable domain, with remaining parts taken from reference TRBV30 and TRBJ2-7, reads SQTIHQWPATLVQPVGSPLSLECTVEGTSNPNLYWYRQAAGRGLQLLFYSVGIGQISSEVPQNLSASRPQDRQFILSSKKLLLSDSGFYLCAWSVAGAISTYEQYFGPGTRLTVT.

This chain uses TRBV19 with TRBJ2-7; possible D gene TRBD2, 7 bases. The germline gives CDR1 LNHDA, CDR2 SQIVND (reference sequence). CDR3 length: 13 amino acids. With 8 bases removed from V and 2 bases from J, the gap between germline ends came to 13 bases. The CDR3 DNA reads as TGTGCCAGTTGGGGGGGACACCCCTACGAGCAGTACTTC. Translation gives CASWGGHPYEQYF.

V usage is TRBV27 and J usage is TRBJ2-1; 8 nucleotides agree with TRBD1. CDR3 length: 14 amino acids. Germline V gene sequence: CDR1 MNHEY, CDR2 SMNVEV (reference sequence). V shed 4 bases and J 2 bases; nucleotides not matched to a gene: 1. The CDR3 here is CASSWTGPYNEQFF. The CDR3 nucleotides are TGTGCCAGCAGTTGGACAGGGCCCTACAATGAGCAGTTCTTC.

This clone was counted once. This specimen includes other DNA sequences encoding the same CDR3. V gene TRBV10-3 combines with J gene TRBJ2-7, with 8 bases fitting TRBD1. The germline CDR1 and CDR2 sequences are ENHRY and SYGVKD. Losses at the gene ends were 5 bases for V and 4 bases for J; bases not matched to a gene: 7. This CDR3 is built from 14 residues. CDR3 loop: CAISPRQGQYEQYF. CDR3 bases: TGTGCCATCAGTCCCCGACAGGGGCAATACGAGCAGTACTTC.